This T cell receptor beta chain appears in the sequencing data of a study of T cell changes during pregnancy in multiple sclerosis. The table came from immunoSEQ multiplex PCR; TCRdb's copy has only in-frame clones and leaves some out. The repertoire has 90,000 to 100,000 clones, 90% to 95% of them found once; the top ten carry approximately 4.7%. CDR3 length equals 17 residues. Germline CDR1 is MGHDK and CDR2 is SYGVNS. V lost 4 bases to trimming and J lost 3 bases; unmatched junction nucleotides: 11. The sequencing used peripheral blood, collected in the first trimester of pregnancy. The origin of this receptor is a female donor with multiple sclerosis, enrolled in a pregnancy study. The rearrangement links TRBV25-1 to TRBJ2-3, with 9 bases that match TRBD1. This CDR3 is CASSAFSGQGYTDTQYF. CDR3 nucleotides: TGTGCCAGCAGTGCCTTCTCTGGACAGGGGTATACAGATACGCAGTATTTT.